The 18 T cell receptor beta chains below come from one sample, sequenced in a study of T cells in Graves' hyperthyroidism and ophthalmopathy. TCR beta CDR3 region amplification was performed from RNA transcripts. The HTBI primer set was used in a first-round RT-PCR of the TCR CDR3. One entry per CDR3 protein, called by TCRdb with MiXCR from the multiplex PCR reads. This sample carries 350,000 or so distinct CDR3 sequences, roughly a fifth of them seen once, and the ten largest clones take less than 65%. Sequencing was done on a sample of blood. The receptor set was obtained from a woman aged 45-60 years with Graves' hyperthyroidism.

The sample holds many counts of this clonotype. The chain couples TRBV6-2 or TRBV6-3 to TRBJ1-1; possible D gene TRBD1, 6 bases. The CDR3 runs to 15 residues. CDR1 is MNHEY, CDR2 SVGEGT, per germline. V shed 6 bases and J shed 0 bases, with 14 bases lying between them. CDR3 protein: CASSPTGTLNTEAFF. The CDR3 DNA sequence: TGTGCCAGCAGCCCCACAGGGACGCTGAACACTGAAGCTTTCTTT.

Only a few counts were recorded for this clonotype. V gene TRBV9 combines with J gene TRBJ2-4, with unresolved D. The CDR3 loop spans 14 amino acids. CDR1 and CDR2 (germline): SGDLS, YYNGEE. The ends were cut back, 7 bases at V and 2 bases at J, with 13 bases in the middle. As DNA, the CDR3 is TGTGCCAGCTCGCCCCGGGTTTCCAAAAACATTCAGTACTTC. Residues: CASSPRVSKNIQYF. Using reference TRBV9 and TRBJ2-4 for the parts outside the CDR3, the full variable domain is DSGVTQTPKHLITATGQRVTLRCSPRSGDLSVYWYQQSLDQGLQFLIQYYNGEERAKGNILERFSAQQFPDLHSELNLSSLELGDSALYFCASSPRVSKNIQYFGAGTRLSVL.

The chain carries TRBV11-2 and TRBJ2-1; 12 nucleotides line up with TRBD1. V was clipped by 1 base and J by 8 bases; unmatched bases: 6. This CDR3 is built from 16 residues. Per germline, CDR1 SGHAT and CDR2 FQNNGV. The CDR3 spells CASSLGGTGGRYEQFF. The DNA of the CDR3 is TGTGCCAGCAGCTTAGGAGGGACAGGGGGCCGGTATGAGCAGTTCTTC.

This clonotype was picked up many times. The V call is TRBV12-3 or TRBV12-4, the J call TRBJ1-1; TRBD1 matches 8 bases. The CDR3 length is 13 residues. Trimming removed 5 bases from V and 5 bases from J; junction bases left unmatched: 4. The CDR3 DNA is TGTGCCAGCAGTCCACGGGACAGGACTGAAGCTTTCTTT. This encodes CASSPRDRTEAFF.

The chain links TRBV11-2 to TRBJ1-2; D is unresolved. V lost 0 bases and J 2 bases, leaving 7 bases between the germline ends. Germline loops: CDR1 SGHAT, CDR2 FQNNGV. CDR3 length equals 14 residues. CDR3 protein: CASSLDLENYGYTF. Here the CDR3 DNA reads TGTGCCAGCAGCTTAGATCTGGAGAACTATGGCTACACCTTC. Supplemented by reference TRBV11-2 and TRBJ1-2, the full variable domain reads EAGVAQSPRYKIIEKRQSVAFWCNPISGHATLYWYQQILGQGPKLLIQFQNNGVVDDSQLPKDRFSAERLKGVDSTLKIQPAKLEDSAVYLCASSLDLENYGYTFGSGTRLTVV.

This clonotype appeared a single time. This chain joins TRBV20-1 and TRBJ2-3, with 10 bases identical to TRBD2. Trimming cost V 7 bases and J 1 base; bases outside gene matches: 14. The germline V gene encodes CDR1 DFQATT and CDR2 SNEGSKA (reference sequence). The CDR3 consists of 17 residues. The CDR3 loop is CSVTQWLAGGGTDTQYF. The CDR3 DNA reads as TGCAGTGTGACCCAGTGGTTAGCGGGGGGTGGCACAGATACGCAGTATTTT.

CDR3 residues: CASGTGGLEQFF. CDR3 nucleotides: TGTGCCAGCGGAACGGGGGGGTTGGAGCAGTTCTTC. The chain joins TRBV2 to TRBJ2-1, with TRBD2 matching 8 bases. This CDR3 comprises 12 residues. V dropped 8 bases and J dropped 10; count of bases not matched to a gene: 7. Germline V gives CDR1 SNHLY, CDR2 FYNNEI.

In this sample, this clonotype turned up many times. The chain uses TRBV7-6 and TRBJ1-1; the match to TRBD1 covers 12 bases. Germline lookup yields CDR1 SGHVS and CDR2 FNYEAQ. This CDR3 comprises 17 residues. V lost 5 bases, J lost 1 base, and 8 bases stayed unmatched. In DNA, the CDR3 is TGTGCCAGCAGCCCCCTTGGGACAGGGGGCGAGAACACTGAAGCTTTCTTT. It specifies CASSPLGTGGENTEAFF.

CDR3 sequence (DNA): TGTGCCAGCAGTTTATCTGGGGCACGGCCCCAGCATTTT. Translated, it gives CASSLSGARPQHF. The chain recombines TRBV28 with TRBJ1-5; TRBD1 might be the D (5 bases). Germline loops: CDR1 MDHEN, CDR2 SYDVKM. V shed 1 base and J shed 9 bases, with 10 bases lying between them. This CDR3 contains 13 residues.

The J gene is TRBJ2-2, the V gene TRBV10-3, with a weak D call TRBD1 (5 bases). Germline V gene lookup returns CDR1 ENHRY and CDR2 SYGVKD. The CDR3 spans 14 residues. V was trimmed by 5 bases and J by 3 bases, leaving 10 bases between them. In DNA form, the CDR3 reads TGTGCCATCAGTATACAGGAGTACACCGGGGAGCTGTTTTTT. Amino acid sequence: CAISIQEYTGELFF.

In its sample, this clonotype was seen a few times. The gene calls are TRBV20-1 and TRBJ2-5; 12 bases are shared with TRBD2. The V gene end was trimmed by 1 base and the J gene end by 4 bases; junction bases not matched to a gene: 1. The germline V gene encodes CDR1 DFQATT and CDR2 SNEGSKA (reference sequence). This CDR3 has 14 residues. DNA for the CDR3: TGCAGTGCTAGAGTACTAGCGGGAGGAGAGACCCAGTACTTC. The encoded protein is CSARVLAGGETQYF.

This clonotype has more than one count but fewer than ten. The chain has TRBV6-1 and TRBJ1-2; D possibly corresponds to TRBD1 (5 bases). Germline V CDR1 and CDR2: MNHNS, SASEGT. V was clipped by 5 bases and J by 4 bases, with 23 bases between them. The CDR3 has 17 amino acids. CDR3 DNA sequence: TGTGCCAGCAGTTACTCCGGGGGGGGGGAAGGGAGCTATGGCTACACCTTC. This translates into CASSYSGGGEGSYGYTF.

This clonotype has only a few counts. The J gene is TRBJ1-6, the V gene TRBV28; D not resolved. Germline V gene data show CDR1 as MDHEN and CDR2 as SYDVKM. The CDR3 contains 12 residues. Deletions cut 7 bases from V and 11 bases from J, with 12 bases between. CDR3 nucleotides: TGTGCCAGCACCTTGAGGGAGACACCCCTCCACTTT. It yields the protein CASTLRETPLHF. The entire variable domain, with the rest obtained from reference TRBV28 and TRBJ1-6, is as follows: DVKVTQSSRYLVKRTGEKVFLECVQDMDHENMFWYRQDPGLGLRLIYFSYDVKMKEKGDIPEGYSVSREKKERFSLILESASTNQTSMYLCASTLRETPLHFGNGTRLTVT.

Concerning this clonotype: A read error is possible here, since a much larger clone lies one base away. This sequence joins TRBV12-3 or TRBV12-4 and TRBJ2-4, with 7 bases aligning to TRBD1. This CDR3 region has 13 residues. In DNA form, the CDR3 reads TGTACCAGCAGGGGGATGGCCAAAAACATTCAGTACTTC. Translation: CTSRGMAKNIQYF.

This chain uses TRBV30 with TRBJ1-5; D remains unclear. The CDR3 length is 13 residues. Germline CDR1 reads GTSNPN; CDR2 reads SVGIG (reference sequence). Trimming shortened V by 5 bases and J by 0 bases, and 8 bases separated the two germline ends. CDR3 in DNA: TGTGCCTGGGCGGGAGCTAGCAATCAGCCCCAGCATTTT. Residues: CAWAGASNQPQHF.

This clonotype showed up just a few times. The chain combines TRBV6-4 with TRBJ2-3; D is undetermined. Trimming removed 5 bases from V and 9 bases from J, with 15 bases in between. CDR3 length: 13 residues. The germline CDR1 and CDR2 sequences are MRHNA and SNTAGT. The CDR3 spells CASSLTDQGTQYF. The CDR3 DNA is TGTGCCAGCAGTCTGACGGATCAAGGCACGCAGTATTTT.

The rearrangement uses TRBV7-2 and TRBJ1-6; the D gene is possibly TRBD1 (5 bases). This CDR3 comprises 13 residues. With 5 bases removed from V and 10 bases from J, the gap between germline ends came to 12 bases. Germline CDR1 reads SGHTA; CDR2 reads FQGNSA. This CDR3 is CASSPDKVSPLHF. In nucleotides, the CDR3 is TGTGCCAGCAGCCCGGACAAGGTCTCACCCCTCCACTTT.

This clonotype was seen at least ten times. This sequence joins TRBV30 and TRBJ1-6, with TRBD1 matching 7 bases. This CDR3 is built from 15 residues. Germline V gene data show CDR1 as GTSNPN and CDR2 as SVGIG (reference sequence). J was trimmed by 6 bases and V by 2 bases; bases with no gene match: 7. CDR3: CAWSPKAGGNSPLHF. The CDR3 DNA is TGTGCCTGGAGTCCCAAGGCAGGGGGTAATTCACCCCTCCACTTT. The full variable domain, completed using reference TRBV30 and TRBJ1-6, is SQTIHQWPATLVQPVGSPLSLECTVEGTSNPNLYWYRQAAGRGLQLLFYSVGIGQISSEVPQNLSASRPQDRQFILSSKKLLLSDSGFYLCAWSPKAGGNSPLHFGNGTRLTVT.